These 3 T cell receptor beta chains originate from one sample sequenced in a study of blood T cell repertoires in COVID-19. Libraries were prepared by immunoSEQ multiplex PCR; TCRdb keeps only in-frame clonotypes and omits some of them. This repertoire shows 130,000 to 150,000 clones, about nine tenths found once; its top ten account for 2.3%. The sample taken for sequencing was peripheral blood. Receptors originate from a human donor in a cohort sampled during active COVID-19.

This clone was seen once. This chain joins TRBV6-6 and TRBJ2-5; 8 bases line up with TRBD1. CDR1 is MNHNY and CDR2 is SVGAGI in the germline V gene (reference sequence). The ends lost 8 bases at V and 1 base at J; junction bases unmatched: 6. The CDR3 extends over 14 amino acids. The chain's CDR3 is CASLLTGGQETQYF. DNA for the CDR3: TGTGCCAGCTTATTAACAGGGGGCCAAGAGACCCAGTACTTC.

The chain carries TRBV28 and TRBJ2-2; 10 bases fit TRBD2. V shed 5 bases, J shed 5 bases, and the junction held 8 bases outside the gene matches. Germline V gives CDR1 MDHEN, CDR2 SYDVKM. CDR3 length: 16 residues. Here the CDR3 reads CASSLRLAGVTGELFF. The CDR3 nucleotides read TGTGCCAGCAGTCTCCGGCTAGCGGGGGTTACCGGGGAGCTGTTTTTT. Full variable domain (missing parts from reference TRBV28 and TRBJ2-2): DVKVTQSSRYLVKRTGEKVFLECVQDMDHENMFWYRQDPGLGLRLIYFSYDVKMKEKGDIPEGYSVSREKKERFSLILESASTNQTSMYLCASSLRLAGVTGELFFGEGSRLTVL.

V usage is TRBV7-2 and J usage is TRBJ1-4; 10 bases align to TRBD1. The CDR3 totals 15 residues. V lost 3 bases to trimming and J lost 10 bases; unmatched junction nucleotides: 8. Germline-derived CDR1 and CDR2 are SGHTA and FQGNSA. The CDR3 DNA follows: TGTGCCAGCAGCTTTGACGGGACAGGGGAAGTAAAACTGTTTTTT. Encoded protein: CASSFDGTGEVKLFF.